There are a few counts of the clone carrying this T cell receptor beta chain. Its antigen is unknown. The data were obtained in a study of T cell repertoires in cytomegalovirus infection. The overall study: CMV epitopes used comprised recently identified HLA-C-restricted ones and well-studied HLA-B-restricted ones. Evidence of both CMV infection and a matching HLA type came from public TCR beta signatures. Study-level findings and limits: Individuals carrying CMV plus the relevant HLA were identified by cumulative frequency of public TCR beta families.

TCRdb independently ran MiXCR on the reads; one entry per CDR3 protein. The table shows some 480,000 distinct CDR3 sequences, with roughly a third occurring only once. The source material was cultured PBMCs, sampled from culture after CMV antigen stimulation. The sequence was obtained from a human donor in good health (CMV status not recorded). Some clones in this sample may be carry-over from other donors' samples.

In nucleotides, the CDR3 is TGTGCCAGCAGCTTAGGAGTACCTGAAGCTTTCTTT. This gives the protein CASSLGVPEAFF. The J gene is TRBJ1-1, the V gene TRBV7-2; no clear D gene. The CDR3 is 12 amino acids. Germline loops: CDR1 SGHTA, CDR2 FQGNSA. V lost 1 base to trimming and J lost 6 bases, with 6 bases between them.